This T cell receptor (beta chain) comes out of a study of T cells in Graves' hyperthyroidism and ophthalmopathy. Per germline, CDR1 SNHLY and CDR2 FYNNEI. The ends were cut back, 7 bases at V and 4 bases at J, with 7 bases in the middle. The CDR3 is 11 amino acids. Many counts were recorded for this clonotype. Clinical symptoms, serum thyroxine and TRAb, thyroid ultrasound and orbital computed tomography were used for the diagnoses. RNA transcripts provided the source from which TCR beta CDR3 regions were amplified. First-round RT-PCR with HTBI primers amplified the TCR CDR3 region. MiXCR was run by TCRdb on the multiplex PCR reads, yielding one entry per CDR3 protein. The sample records 300,000 to 450,000 distinct CDR3 sequences, 25% being singletons.

The receptor's source is a man in his forties or fifties with Graves' hyperthyroidism. Material for sequencing was blood. The chain joins TRBV2 to TRBJ2-5, with no clear D. CDR3 coding DNA: TGTGCCAGCACCCTGAGAGAGACCCAGTACTTC. Its protein is CASTLRETQYF.